The present T cell receptor beta chain was sequenced within a study of T cell repertoires in cytomegalovirus infection. One entry per CDR3 protein, called by TCRdb with MiXCR from the reads. The profile shows 450,000 to 650,000 distinct CDR3 sequences, roughly 29% of them singletons. From germline, CDR1 is SEHNR and CDR2 FQNEAQ (reference sequence). This CDR3 is 15 amino acids long. V lost 0 bases and J 3 bases, leaving 11 bases between the germline ends. The table lists this clonotype with many counts. The sequence derives from a human donor in good health (CMV status not recorded). Some clones in this sample may be carry-over from other donors' samples. The chain employs TRBV7-9 and TRBJ1-2; the D gene is possibly TRBD1 (6 bases). The sequencing input was PBMCs. The DNA of the CDR3 is TGTGCCAGCAGCTTAGCTCGGGGGGCCGACTATGGCTACACCTTC. It specifies CASSLARGADYGYTF.